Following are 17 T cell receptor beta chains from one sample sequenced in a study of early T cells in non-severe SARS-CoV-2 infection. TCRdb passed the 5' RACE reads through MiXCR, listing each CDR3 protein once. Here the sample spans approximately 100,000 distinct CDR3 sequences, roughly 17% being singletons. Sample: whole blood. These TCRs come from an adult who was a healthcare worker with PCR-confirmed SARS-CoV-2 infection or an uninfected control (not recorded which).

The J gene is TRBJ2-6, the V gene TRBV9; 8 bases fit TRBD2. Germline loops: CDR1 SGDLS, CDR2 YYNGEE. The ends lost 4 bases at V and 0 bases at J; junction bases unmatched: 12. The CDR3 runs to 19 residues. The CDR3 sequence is CASSPEVLAGRSGANVLTF. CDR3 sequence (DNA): TGTGCCAGCAGCCCAGAGGTGCTAGCGGGTCGCTCTGGGGCCAACGTCCTGACTTTC. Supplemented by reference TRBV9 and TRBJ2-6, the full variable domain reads DSGVTQTPKHLITATGQRVTLRCSPRSGDLSVYWYQQSLDQGLQFLIQYYNGEERAKGNILERFSAQQFPDLHSELNLSSLELGDSALYFCASSPEVLAGRSGANVLTFGAGSRLTVL.

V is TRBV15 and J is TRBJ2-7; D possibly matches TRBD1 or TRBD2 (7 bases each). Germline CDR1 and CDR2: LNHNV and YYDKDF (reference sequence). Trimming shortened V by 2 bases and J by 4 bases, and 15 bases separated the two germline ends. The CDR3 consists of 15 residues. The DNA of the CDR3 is TGTGCCACCAGCAGACCACAGGGGCGGGGGTACGAGCAGTACTTC. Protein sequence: CATSRPQGRGYEQYF.

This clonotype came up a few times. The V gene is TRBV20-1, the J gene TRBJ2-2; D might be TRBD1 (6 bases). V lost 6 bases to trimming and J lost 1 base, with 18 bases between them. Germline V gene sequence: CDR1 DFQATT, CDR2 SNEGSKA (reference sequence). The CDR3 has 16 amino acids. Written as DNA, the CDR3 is TGCAGTGCCTCTCGAAGGACAGCAATGAACACCGGGGAGCTGTTTTTT. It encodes CSASRRTAMNTGELFF.

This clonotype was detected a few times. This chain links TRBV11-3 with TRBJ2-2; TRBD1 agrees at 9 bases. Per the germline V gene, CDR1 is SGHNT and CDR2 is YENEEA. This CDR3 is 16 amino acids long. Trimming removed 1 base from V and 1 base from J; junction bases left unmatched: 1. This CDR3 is CASSLGGQGNTGELFF. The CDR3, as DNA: TGTGCCAGCAGCTTAGGGGGACAGGGGAACACCGGGGAGCTGTTTTTT.

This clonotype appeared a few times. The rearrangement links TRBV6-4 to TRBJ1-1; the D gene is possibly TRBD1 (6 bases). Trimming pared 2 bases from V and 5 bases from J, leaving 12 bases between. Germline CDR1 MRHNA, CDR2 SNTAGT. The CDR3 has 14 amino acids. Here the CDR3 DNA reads TGTGCCAGCAGTGACAGGGGGGTAGGGACTGAAGCTTTCTTT. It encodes CASSDRGVGTEAFF.

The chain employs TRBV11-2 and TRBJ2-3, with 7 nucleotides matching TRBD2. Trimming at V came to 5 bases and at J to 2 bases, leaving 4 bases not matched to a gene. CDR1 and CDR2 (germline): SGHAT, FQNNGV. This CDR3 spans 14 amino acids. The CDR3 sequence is CASSVGGTTDTQYF. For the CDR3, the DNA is TGTGCCAGCAGCGTCGGGGGGACCACAGATACGCAGTATTTT.

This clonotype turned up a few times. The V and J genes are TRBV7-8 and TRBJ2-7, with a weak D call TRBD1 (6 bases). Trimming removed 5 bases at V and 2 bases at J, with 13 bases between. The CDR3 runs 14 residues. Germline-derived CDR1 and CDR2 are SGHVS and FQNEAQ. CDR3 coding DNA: TGTGCCAGCAGCCCCGAAGGGACAACCTACGAGCAGTACTTC. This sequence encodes CASSPEGTTYEQYF.

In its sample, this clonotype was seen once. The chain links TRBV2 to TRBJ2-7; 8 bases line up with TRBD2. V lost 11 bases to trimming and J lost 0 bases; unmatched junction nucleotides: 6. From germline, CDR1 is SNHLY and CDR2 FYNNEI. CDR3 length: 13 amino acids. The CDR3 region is CAARSGSSYEQYF. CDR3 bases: TGTGCCGCGAGGAGCGGGAGCTCCTACGAGCAGTACTTC.

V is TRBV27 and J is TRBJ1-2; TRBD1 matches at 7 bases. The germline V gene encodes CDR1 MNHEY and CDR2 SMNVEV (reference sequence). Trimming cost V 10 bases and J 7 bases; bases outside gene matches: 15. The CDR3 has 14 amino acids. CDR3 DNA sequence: TGTGCCACAGCGAGGGGGCTGGGGGACTCTGGCTACACCTTC. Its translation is CATARGLGDSGYTF.

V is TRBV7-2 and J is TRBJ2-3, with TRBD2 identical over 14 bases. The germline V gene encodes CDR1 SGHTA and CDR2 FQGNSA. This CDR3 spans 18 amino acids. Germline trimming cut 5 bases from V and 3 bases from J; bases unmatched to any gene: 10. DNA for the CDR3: TGTGCCAGCAGCCCCGACAGACTAGCGGGGGGGCGTACAGATACGCAGTATTTT. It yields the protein CASSPDRLAGGRTDTQYF. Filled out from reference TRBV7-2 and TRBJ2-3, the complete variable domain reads GAGVSQSPSNKVTEKGKDVELRCDPISGHTALYWYRQSLGQGLEFLIYFQGNSAPDKSGLPSDRFSAERTGGSVSTLTIQRTQQEDSAVYLCASSPDRLAGGRTDTQYFGPGTRLTVL.

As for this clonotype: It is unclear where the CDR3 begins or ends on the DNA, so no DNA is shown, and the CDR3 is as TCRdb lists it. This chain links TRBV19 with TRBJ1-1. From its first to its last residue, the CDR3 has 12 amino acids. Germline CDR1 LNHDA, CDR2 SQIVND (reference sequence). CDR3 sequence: CASTQFGRGSFF.

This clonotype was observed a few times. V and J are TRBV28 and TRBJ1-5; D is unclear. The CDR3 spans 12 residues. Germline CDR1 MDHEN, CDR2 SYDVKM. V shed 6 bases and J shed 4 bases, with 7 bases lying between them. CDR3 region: CASRDLNQPQHF. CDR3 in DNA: TGTGCCAGCAGGGATCTTAATCAGCCCCAGCATTTT.

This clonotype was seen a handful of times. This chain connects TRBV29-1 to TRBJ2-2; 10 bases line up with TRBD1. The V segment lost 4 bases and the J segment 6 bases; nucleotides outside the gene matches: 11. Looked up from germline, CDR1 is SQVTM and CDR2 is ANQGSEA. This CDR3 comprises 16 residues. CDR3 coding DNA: TGCAGCGTTGGCGCGCCGGGACAGGGGATCGCCGGGGAGCTGTTTTTT. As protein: CSVGAPGQGIAGELFF.

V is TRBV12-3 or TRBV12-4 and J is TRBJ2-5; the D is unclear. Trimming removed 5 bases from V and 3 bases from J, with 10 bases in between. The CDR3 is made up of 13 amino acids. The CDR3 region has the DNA TGTGCCAGCAGTACCCGGATTGAAGAGACCCAGTACTTC. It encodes CASSTRIEETQYF.

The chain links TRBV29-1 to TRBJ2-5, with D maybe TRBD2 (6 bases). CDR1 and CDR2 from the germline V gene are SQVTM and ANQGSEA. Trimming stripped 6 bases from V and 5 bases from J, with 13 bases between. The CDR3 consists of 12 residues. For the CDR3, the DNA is TGCAGCGTGGCCCGGGGAGGTGAGACCCAGTACTTC. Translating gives CSVARGGETQYF.

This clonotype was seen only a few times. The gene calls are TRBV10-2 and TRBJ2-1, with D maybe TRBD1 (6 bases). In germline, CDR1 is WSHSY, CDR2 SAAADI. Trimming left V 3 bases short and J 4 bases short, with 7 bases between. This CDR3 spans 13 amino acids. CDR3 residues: CASSEGGYNEQFF. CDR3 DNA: TGCGCCAGCAGTGAAGGGGGTTACAATGAGCAGTTCTTC.

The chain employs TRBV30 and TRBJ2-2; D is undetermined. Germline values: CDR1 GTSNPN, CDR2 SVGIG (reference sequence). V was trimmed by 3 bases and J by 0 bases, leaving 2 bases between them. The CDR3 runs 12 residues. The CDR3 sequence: CAWRANTGELFF. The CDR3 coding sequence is TGTGCCTGGAGAGCGAACACCGGGGAGCTGTTTTTT.